Listed below are T cell receptor beta chains from one sample, sequenced in a study of T cell responses to AZD1222 COVID-19 vaccine. The repertoire was sequenced with immunoSEQ multiplex PCR; TCRdb's copy has only in-frame clones and lacks some. The table lists under 150,000 clones, approximately 90% of them singletons, with 9.3% in the top ten. This specimen consisted of peripheral blood, obtained 28 days after the second AZD1222 dose. The receptors originated from an adult who received the AZD1222 COVID-19 vaccine. Both conserved end residues are part of each CDR3. The D gene is left open where the match is weak. For some rows the clone size is stated as once, few or many, or as a class when expanded; others skip it.

clone size | CDR3 length | J gene | V gene | D gene | CDR3 DNA | CDR3 protein
- | 14 | TRBJ1-1 | TRBV9 | - | TGTGCCAGCAGCGTAGGAAGGGGTGTCACTGAAGCTTTCTTT | CASSVGRGVTEAFF
- | 15 | TRBJ2-1 | TRBV4-1 | TRBD1 | TGCGCCAGCAGCCAGATCGGGACAGGGGACAATGAGCAGTTCTTC | CASSQIGTGDNEQFF
- | 17 | TRBJ1-3 | TRBV7-2 | TRBD1 | TGTGCCAGCAGCTCTGACTTGACAGGGCGCTCTGGAAACACCATATATTTT | CASSSDLTGRSGNTIYF
- | 14 | TRBJ2-2 | TRBV5-1 | TRBD1 | TGCGCCAGCAGCGTCGGACAGGCAGCCGGGGAGCTGTTTTTT | CASSVGQAAGELFF
- | 16 | TRBJ1-3 | TRBV18 | - | TGTGCCAGCTCACCATTGCAGACAAACTCTGGAAACACCATATATTTT | CASSPLQTNSGNTIYF
- | 16 | TRBJ2-5 | TRBV18 | - | TGTGCCAGCTCACTAACGGGCCCAGAGGATTTGATGACCCAGTACTTC | CASSLTGPEDLMTQYF
- | 16 | TRBJ2-7 | TRBV18 | - | TGTGCCAGCTCACCTCTTGTGAGCGGGCGAACTGTCGAGCAGTACTTC | CASSPLVSGRTVEQYF
- | 13 | TRBJ2-1 | TRBV10-3 | - | TGTGCCATCAGTGAGTCGTCTCTTTTGGAGAAGTTCTTC | CAISESSLLEKFF
- | 12 | TRBJ1-5 | TRBV10-3 | - | TGTGCCATCGGACGGACTAATCAGCCCCAGCATTTT | CAIGRTNQPQHF
- | 15 | TRBJ1-5 | TRBV27 | - | TGTGCCAGCAGCCCGTTGGGCAGGGACAATCAGCCCCAGCATTTT | CASSPLGRDNQPQHF
- | 15 | TRBJ2-7 | TRBV9 | - | TGTGCCAGCAGCTCCGGGGAGGCGATCACCTACGAGCAGTACTTC | CASSSGEAITYEQYF
- | 14 | TRBJ2-1 | TRBV7-9 | TRBD2 | TGTGCCAGCACAATAGCGGGAGTTTCCAATGAGCAGTTCTTC | CASTIAGVSNEQFF
- | 14 | TRBJ1-1 | TRBV28 | - | TGTGCCAGCAAGTCGGGGGAGTTGAACACTGAAGCTTTCTTT | CASKSGELNTEAFF
- | 17 | TRBJ1-1 | TRBV5-1 | - | TGCGCCAGCAGTTTCGCCTGTTGTCTGGACGGTAACACTGAAGCTTTCTTT | CASSFACCLDGNTEAFF
once | 13 | TRBJ1-1 | TRBV27 | - | TGTGCCAGCACACTCCCCCCAGACACTGAAGCTTTCTTT | CASTLPPDTEAFF
- | 16 | TRBJ1-5 | TRBV19 | TRBD1 | TGTGCCAGTAGTGCCGCTGACAGGGTACGACGTCAGGCCCAGCATTTT | CASSAADRVRRQAQHF
- | 13 | TRBJ1-2 | TRBV19 | - | TGTGCCAGTAGTATGGCAGGCAAGATGGGCTACACCTTC | CASSMAGKMGYTF
- | 15 | TRBJ1-2 | TRBV5-4 | TRBD1 | TGTGCCAGCAGCTGGGGACAGGGCGATTTCGGTGGCTACACCTTC | CASSWGQGDFGGYTF
- | 16 | TRBJ2-1 | TRBV19 | - | TGTGCCAGTAGTTACTCGACACAGAGTTACTACAATGAGCAGTTCTTC | CASSYSTQSYYNEQFF
- | 12 | TRBJ1-1 | TRBV27 | - | TGTGCCAGCAGCAAGGACAGCCGGAAAGCTTTCTTT | CASSKDSRKAFF
- | 15 | TRBJ2-6 | TRBV4-1 | - | TGCGCCAGCAGCCCTCCCCCGGCTGGGGCCAACGTCCTGACTTTC | CASSPPPAGANVLTF
once | 16 | TRBJ1-1 | TRBV19 | - | TGTGCCAGTAGTATATTGTACAGGGATCGCGAAACTGAAGCTTTCTTT | CASSILYRDRETEAFF
- | 14 | TRBJ2-7 | TRBV18 | - | TGTGCCAGCTCCGCCCAGGGGCCGCAGGGCGAGCAGTACTTC | CASSAQGPQGEQYF
- | 16 | TRBJ1-2 | TRBV28 | - | TGTGCCAGCAGACCTTTGGGTCAGGGGCAGAACTATGGCTACACCTTC | CASRPLGQGQNYGYTF
- | 16 | TRBJ2-1 | TRBV7-3 | - | TGTGCCAGCAGCTCCGGGACTTGGGGCTCCTACAATGAGCAGTTCTTC | CASSSGTWGSYNEQFF
once | 15 | TRBJ1-1 | TRBV7-9 | TRBD1 | TGTGCCAGCATGAGGGACAGAGTCTTGAACACTGAAGCTTTCTTT | CASMRDRVLNTEAFF
- | 12 | TRBJ1-1 | TRBV7-3 | TRBD1 | TGTGCCAGCAGCCGCCCAGGGGGTGAAGCTTTCTTT | CASSRPGGEAFF
- | 13 | TRBJ1-2 | TRBV29-1 | TRBD1 | TGCAGCGTTGTTTCAGGGGGTGACTATGGCTACACCTTC | CSVVSGGDYGYTF
- | 13 | TRBJ2-5 | TRBV9 | - | TGTGCCAGCAGCGCGGACATCCGGGAGACCCAGTACTTC | CASSADIRETQYF
once | 15 | TRBJ1-1 | TRBV27 | - | TGTGCCAGCAGGACCCCCGGACATCTCAACACTGAAGCTTTCTTT | CASRTPGHLNTEAFF
- | 12 | TRBJ1-2 | TRBV28 | - | TGTGCCAGCAGCATCCGGACGGATGGCTACACCTTC | CASSIRTDGYTF
once | 16 | TRBJ1-1 | TRBV11-3 | - | TGTGCCAGCAGCTTAGATGGGCGGGGAGGTAACACTGAAGCTTTCTTT | CASSLDGRGGNTEAFF
- | 12 | TRBJ2-1 | TRBV19 | - | TGTGCCAGTAGACTACAACTAGGAGAGCAGTTCTTC | CASRLQLGEQFF
- | 17 | TRBJ2-1 | TRBV27 | - | TGTGCCAGCAGTACTCCCTCGCGACAGGAATCCTACAATGAGCAGTTCTTC | CASSTPSRQESYNEQFF
- | 14 | TRBJ2-4 | TRBV19 | TRBD2 | TGTGCCAGTAGTGATGGCGGGGGGGCAAACATTCAGTACTTC | CASSDGGGANIQYF
- | 11 | TRBJ1-1 | TRBV6-5 | - | TGTGCCAGCAGTTCACAGGGTGAAGCTTTCTTT | CASSSQGEAFF
- | 14 | TRBJ2-1 | TRBV2 | TRBD2 | TGTGCCAGCAGTGTTAGCGGGGGGAACAATGAGCAGTTCTTC | CASSVSGGNNEQFF
- | 16 | TRBJ1-5 | TRBV7-8 | - | TGTGCCAGCAGCGCGGACCGCAGGGGCGCAGGTCAGCCCCAGCATTTT | CASSADRRGAGQPQHF
- | 15 | TRBJ2-7 | TRBV7-9 | - | TGTGCCAGCAGCCCTGAGATAACTGGAACCTACGAGCAGTACTTC | CASSPEITGTYEQYF
- | 15 | TRBJ1-1 | TRBV19 | TRBD1 | TGTGCCAGTAGCCCATTCGGACAGGGCAACACTGAAGCTTTCTTT | CASSPFGQGNTEAFF
- | 13 | TRBJ1-1 | TRBV3-1/TRBV3-2 | - | TGTGCCAGCAGTTTTTTACAGGGCTCTGAAGCTTTCTTT | CASSFLQGSEAFF
- | 16 | TRBJ2-1 | TRBV2 | - | TGTGCCAGCAGTGGATCGGCGGGATCCATGGGGAATGAGCAGTTCTTC | CASSGSAGSMGNEQFF
- | 12 | TRBJ1-5 | TRBV12-3/TRBV12-4 | - | TGTGCCAGCAGTTTCGCGGGTGAGCCCCAGCATTTT | CASSFAGEPQHF
- | 16 | TRBJ1-1 | TRBV28 | TRBD1 | TGTGCCAGCAGTAAGACCGGGACAGGGAAAGGTGCTGAAGCTTTCTTT | CASSKTGTGKGAEAFF
once | 16 | TRBJ1-2 | TRBV19 | - | TGTGCCAGTAGTATAGATCATCCGGGGACTAACTATGGCTACACCTTC | CASSIDHPGTNYGYTF
- | 15 | TRBJ1-4 | TRBV13 | TRBD1 | TGTGCCAGCAGACGAGACAGGGGAGCTCGTGAAAAACTGTTTTTT | CASRRDRGAREKLFF
few | 15 | TRBJ2-1 | TRBV19 | TRBD2 | TGTGCCAGTAGGGAACTAGCGGGGTACAACAATGAGCAGTTCTTC | CASRELAGYNNEQFF
- | 12 | TRBJ1-2 | TRBV14 | - | TGTGCCAGCTGGTCCGCTAACTATGGCTACACCTTC | CASWSANYGYTF
few | 13 | TRBJ1-2 | TRBV10-3 | - | TGTGCCACCAACCTCGGGTCCGACTATGGCTACACCTTC | CATNLGSDYGYTF